The clone carrying this TCR beta chain was counted between two and nine times. Its target is unknown. This sample was taken from a study of response to subunit inactivated influenza vaccine. Overall study findings and caveats: It was suggested by the authors that few new T cells are recruited by each seasonal influenza vaccination.

This CDR3 contains 14 residues. V lost 3 bases and J 4 bases, leaving 15 bases between the germline ends. Per the germline V gene, CDR1 is DFQATT and CDR2 is SNEGSKA (reference sequence). TCRdb used MiXCR to reprocess the RT-PCR reads, holding one entry per CDR3 protein. The sample contains about 700,000 distinct CDR3 sequences, less than 15% of which appear only once. This sequence was found in a man aged 45-65 years who received an inactivated influenza vaccine. The source was PBMCs from blood, collected around 15 days before vaccination. The chain uses TRBV20-1 and TRBJ1-1; tentative D call: TRBD1 (6 bases). The CDR3 is CSASGGGPGTEAFF. The DNA for the CDR3 is TGCAGTGCTAGCGGCGGGGGGCCGGGCACTGAAGCTTTCTTT.